The TCR beta chain described here comes from a study of cytomegalovirus exposure and HLA in healthy donors (dated by TCRdb to 2016 to 2017). For the wider study: An earlier analysis of around 600 of the donors reported about 250 Gb of sequence data and 117 million unique TCR beta sequences from about 200 million T cells. A later analysis re-examined previously published TCR beta repertoires from more than 550 donors and added high-resolution HLA genotyping to investigate patterns of TCR occurrence. Rather than drawing on any new phenotypic data, the later analysis identified candidate immune exposures from TCR beta sequences and the way those sequences occurred across donors. The study was designed to test whether signatures of past pathogen exposure could be identified by cataloging public T cell receptors. Every discovery cohort repertoire had been produced on one sequencing platform. High-throughput TCR immunosequencing, statistical association of individual TCRs with disease status, and machine learning were combined to predict cytomegalovirus infection status. Donor age, sex, ethnicity and CMV serostatus were compiled together with the repertoire data. Of the approximately 400 genotyped donors, roughly 80% fell in the genetic ancestry cluster associated with self-reported Caucasian donors. Because of strong linkage in the cohort, five DR-DQ haplotypes were treated as single units for association and clustering. The number of donors typed differed by locus, with roughly 620-630 for A, B, C, DRB1 and DQB1, around 500 for DQA1, over 600 for DPA1, and approximately 470 for DPB1. In addition to the first cohort of 650 to 800 subjects, a separate validation cohort of some 120 different subjects was used. The study profiled the T cell repertoires of more than 500 subjects by immunosequencing and related them to cytomegalovirus serostatus. Genome-wide SNP genotypes for about three fifths of the 666 donors were used in a later genetic analysis, which treated that subset as a discovery cohort. Across approximately 420 genotyped donors of the cohort, an average of about 250,000 unique TCR beta nucleotide sequences per donor were sequenced, and 15% to 20% of those sequences were non-productive. An early release covering some 640 HLA-typed donors comprised about 300 gigabases of sequencing data and approximately 80 million unique TCR sequences. HLA typing included class I and class II loci at four-digit resolution. In an earlier analysis of 550 to 700 of the donors, high-throughput TCR beta sequencing was used to judge whether each TCR beta V gene segment behaved as functional or pseudogenic. The research as a whole found: Three of the identified cytomegalovirus-associated TCR beta chains were confirmed in vitro to be specific for cytomegalovirus antigens. The classifier was reported to diagnose cytomegalovirus status with high specificity and sensitivity in both the original and validation cohorts. In an earlier analysis of approximately 590 of the donors, most TCR beta V segments were observed in productive rearrangements about 87% or about 30% of the time, broadly matching IMGT annotations. In a later genetic analysis, fewer N-insertions in productive TCRs were reported among donors in an Asian-associated ancestry cluster than the 666-donor mean. The cohort was sequenced for TCR beta chains only, and without alpha or paired-chain data the features that could be detected were limited. The presence/absence analyses assumed that sequencing depth was roughly uniform across donors, and that assumption may not be true. The 87-base-pair reads could not distinguish some IMGT-functional V segments, including TRBV6-2 and TRBV6-3, so those segments were excluded. A further reported finding was that TCR beta sequences accurately predicted the HLA-A and HLA-B alleles for most subjects in the first cohort. Because HLA typing was unavailable for some donors at each locus, only the typed subset was used in association tests. Across donors, most TCR sequences were observed very rarely, whereas some public TCRs were present in many individuals. Because counts were too low, seventeen rarely observed V segments, including chromosome 9 orphons, were excluded from the earlier analysis of 500 to 700 of the donors. A cluster of highly shared sequence variants was judged likely to be a technical artifact of the sequencing pipeline. In a later analysis, TCR association rates were found to vary across HLA loci, with the most associated TCRs seen for DRB1 alleles and the fewest for HLA-C alleles. For the cohort, immune exposure information was limited to CMV serostatus. In a later analysis, most CMV-associated TCR beta chains were found to appear HLA-restricted, with HLA associations seemingly driven largely by CMV exposure. A later analysis associated 17,000 or so TCR beta sequences with specific HLA alleles at a false discovery rate of 0.05. According to a later analysis, parvovirus B19, influenza, CMV and Epstein-Barr virus appeared linked to several top co-occurrence clusters. Compared with equally common non-associated chains, HLA-associated TCR beta chains in a later analysis were more clonally expanded and had lower generation probabilities. In a later genetic analysis, a missense DCLRE1C variant was associated with V-gene and J-gene trimming of TCR beta chains, and the association was replicated in an independent cohort. In the study, some 160 TCR beta chains were listed as associated with cytomegalovirus. The authors suggested that the approach could potentially be generalized to other disease states and immunological phenotypes. When HLA alleles, especially DR and DQ, strongly co-occurred, attributing TCR associations to individual alleles was difficult. Correlated functional status among segregating V segments might reflect linkage disequilibrium, but an unknown experimental factor could not be ruled out.

Counted from cysteine to phenylalanine, this CDR3 has 14 amino acids. Only the CDR3 portion is preserved as DNA: 42 bases, with reading frame beginning at the first base. V lost 5 bases and J lost 3 bases; the stretch between them is 11 bases long. The germline V gene specifies SGHRS as CDR1 and YFSETQ as CDR2. This clone appeared a few times. Its antigen is not yet known. No base qualities exist here, and no much larger clone lies one base off it. The cohort was made up of about 670 healthy bone marrow donors. Cohort members were all nominally healthy when sampled, although unrecorded immune exposures were likely present. The donor was CMV seronegative and belonged to the group of around 400 seronegative cohort members. Every donor gave a peripheral blood sample, and the peripheral blood mononuclear cells from that sample were used for TCR beta sequencing. Genomic DNA was extracted from the blood cell samples with the Qiagen DNeasy Blood Extraction Kit.

The library came from the immunoSEQ multiplex PCR assay. For the multiplex PCR, a mixture combining 60 forward primers for TCR Vbeta segments and 13 reverse primers for TCR Jbeta segments was used. Amplification of the CDR3 region of rearranged TCR beta genes was performed with a multiplex PCR assay on genomic DNA. The Illumina HiSeq System was used to sequence the amplified TCR beta libraries as 87-base-pair reads. On the authors' methods: In a later analysis, some 80 million unique TCR beta chains were counted across the roughly 670 repertoires, and roughly 11 million of these chains were shared by at least two donors. Raw reads were error-corrected and collapsed into unique sequences by a nearest-neighbor algorithm in which closely related sequences were merged to remove PCR and sequencing errors. V, D and J gene segments were assigned by aligning CDR3 sequences to IMGT reference sequences. Each retained sequence needed at least a six-nucleotide match to both a V gene segment and a J gene segment. A rearrangement was called productive if the CDR3 had no stop codons and remained in frame with V and J, and every other rearrangement was called non-productive. Following IMGT convention, CDR3 was defined as the stretch from the second conserved V-encoded cysteine up to the conserved J-encoded phenylalanine. Sequences without an unambiguous match to a single V gene segment were excluded from the earlier analysis of about 600 of the donors. In an earlier analysis of several hundred of the donors, V segments were called functional above 56.7% productive rearrangements and were called segregating when the between-donor standard deviation exceeded 5%. To diagnose cytomegalovirus status from the catalog of TCR beta chain sequences, a statistical classification framework was built. V and J gene assignment, in a later analysis, came from comparing TCR nucleotide sequences with IMGT/GENE-DB human TR gene sequences. A later analysis assigned CDR3 sequences and most-parsimonious VDJ recombination scenarios with the TCRdist pipeline. In a later analysis, every TCR beta chain was defined by the combination of its CDR3 amino acid sequence and its V-gene family, and reads without a unique V-gene family were dropped. In a later analysis, 500 to 700 highly shared, low-generation-probability nucleotide sequences were removed to address suspected cross-contamination and a sequencing artifact. For each public chain, a later analysis derived a clonal expansion index from normalized ranks of inferred template counts within each repertoire. In a later analysis, generation probabilities were computed using a VDJ recombination model fitted to out-of-frame rearrangements, and the results were checked against IGoR. Hypergeometric tests were used in a later analysis to score TCR-TCR, TCR-HLA and TCR-CMV co-occurrence, with a repertoire-size bias correction applied to the TCR pairs. A later analysis estimated false discovery rates by permuting HLA or CMV assignments 20 times. In a later analysis, co-occurring TCRs were grouped using DBSCAN, with TCRdist sequence similarity added in when clustering inside HLA-allele-positive subsets. For co-occurrence clustering, repertoires with fewer than 30,000 or more than 120,000 public chains were excluded, along with roughly 5 repertoires with anomalous nucleotide sharing. Imported from immuneACCESS, the table was reduced by TCRdb to in-frame sequences with V and J called. These copies leave out some clones; in studies compared against another copy, an unresolved V gene accounts for under half, and the cause of the remainder is not known. Clone size and V and J calls were adopted from that table, with D and trimming inferred from the DNA. Within this sample are under 200,000 clones, with 60% to 80% of them counted one time only. Around 2.9% of the sample is held by the ten biggest clonotypes.

The material sequenced was PBMCs. The clonotype was recovered from a man between 35 and 55 years old in good health and CMV-seronegative. In this chain, TRBV5-1 is recombined with TRBJ2-2; confidence is insufficient to name the D gene. The DNA sequence is given as TGCGCCAGCAGGCGGCCTTCGGACACCGGGGAGCTGTTTTTT. Translated, this is CASRRPSDTGELFF.